What follows describes a single T cell receptor (beta chain). The antigen remains undetermined. The sample is drawn from a study of T cell responses to AZD1222 COVID-19 vaccine. For the study at large: Pooled samples include second doses given at about 4 or 12 weeks.

Clones were read by immunoSEQ multiplex PCR, and TCRdb kept only the in-frame ones, dropping some. The sample carries tens of thousands of clones, just over 85% recorded once. Overall study findings and caveats: Two doses of AZD1222 preceded a rise in Spike-specific TCR breadth and depth.

The source was peripheral blood, collected on day 0 of AZD1222 vaccination. The receptor comes from an adult in good health.

In DNA, the CDR3 is TGTGCCAGCAGCGTAGCTACGGGTCCGAACCGGGAGCTGTTTTTT. This gives the protein CASSVATGPNRELFF. The chain combines TRBV9 with TRBJ2-2; D gene ambiguous. V lost 0 bases, J lost 9 bases, and 15 bases lay in between. The V gene's germline CDR1 is SGDLS and CDR2 YYNGEE. There are 15 residues in the CDR3.